This T cell receptor beta chain was captured by sequencing in a study of response to subunit inactivated influenza vaccine (dated by TCRdb to 2017 to 2018). Broadly, across the study: Deep quantitative T cell receptor repertoire profiling was used in the study to track responses to a trivalent subunit inactivated influenza vaccine. General conclusions and limits of the study: The authors suggested that each seasonal influenza vaccination may recruit only a limited number of new T cells.

From the cysteine through the phenylalanine, the CDR3 covers 13 amino acids. This entry keeps only the CDR3 DNA: 39 bases, framed from base 1. V is cut back by 3 bases and J by 4 bases, with 4 bases in the junction unmatched. CDR1 and CDR2 were assigned from the germline V gene (reference sequence) as DFQATT and SNEGSKA. The sample holds a few counts of this clonotype. It has no known antigen specificity. No quality values exist for individual bases; no much larger clone is one base distant. Libraries came from RT-PCR. TCRdb records Illumina HiSeq 2500 as the sequencer. The public reads were reprocessed in TCRdb via fastp at Q25 and MiXCR, keeping in-frame beta chains. Each CDR3 protein appears once, grouped with its most common genes and DNA. This sample gives 150,000 to 200,000 distinct CDR3 sequences in total; around 8.8% of them show up just once. The ten largest clonotypes hold 11% of the sample.

Sequencing used non-naive T cells sorted from PBMCs, obtained on the day of vaccination. The sample's cell subset or site label, decoded: memory T cell fraction. This receptor was taken from a man between 50 and 59 years old who received an inactivated influenza vaccine. Donor details come from another sample of the same person, matched by shared clones. This receptor chain uses TRBV20-1 and TRBJ2-7; 9 middle bases align to TRBD2. The DNA sequence is TGCAGTGCTAGGTCCCTAGCGGGATACGAGCAGTACTTC. Its protein product is CSARSLAGYEQYF.